The source of this T cell receptor (beta chain) is a study of blood T cell repertoires in COVID-19. Study-level information: Specimens from acute and convalescent COVID-19 originated in the United States, Italy and Spain. Sources were T cells, B-cell-depleted T cells, or PBMCs; the material itself was cDNA or gDNA.

Authors' data handling: Amplification of reference gene primers provided the estimated nucleated cell counts. TCRdb keeps only in-frame clones here, not all; method: immunoSEQ multiplex PCR. For V, J and clone size, that table is used; D and trimming come from the DNA. This repertoire shows about 290,000 clones, around four fifths found once; its top ten account for around 4.5%. The junction had 7 bases not matched to a gene; V was cut back by 7 bases and J by 2 bases. CDR3 length equals 15 residues. Germline CDR1 reads MGHDK; CDR2 reads SYGVNS. Input material: peripheral blood. This TCR was recovered from a woman aged 45 to 65 with active or convalescent COVID-19. The rearrangement joins TRBV25-1 to TRBJ2-3; TRBD2 aligns across 9 bases. CDR3 sequence (DNA): TGTGCCAGCACCACGCGGGAGGGCCCCACAGATACGCAGTATTTT. It is translated as CASTTREGPTDTQYF.